This TCR beta chain originates from a study of identical twins. Healthy Caucasians made up all donors. There are many counts of this clonotype. Its antigen is not known. A universal primer site arose from template switching, and cDNA bore unique molecular identifiers. One entry per CDR3 protein, called by TCRdb with MiXCR from the 5' RACE reads. The sample has 200,000 to 300,000 distinct CDR3 sequences, roughly 7% seen once. Regarding the study as a whole: In cord blood, abundant beta clonotypes had fewer insertions; memory showed no trend. Twin sharing of out-of-frame TCR alpha was underestimated by models in monozygotic pairs.

The V end lost 0 bases, the J end lost 6 bases, and 6 bases lay between the germline ends. Germline CDR1 is LGHDT and CDR2 is YNNKEL (reference sequence). The CDR3 has 13 residues. Separately, the same data were catalogued under a study of yellow fever vaccine responses in identical twins.

This chain joins TRBV3-1 and TRBJ1-5, with unresolved D. The clonotype comes from a woman aged 18-35 years in good health. Source material: memory (CD45RO+) T cells sorted from blood. The CDR3 loop is CASSQDDAQPQHF. DNA of the CDR3: TGTGCCAGCAGCCAAGACGATGCTCAGCCCCAGCATTTT.